The rows below give T cell receptor beta chains drawn from one sample of a study of T cells in Graves' hyperthyroidism and ophthalmopathy. TCRdb reprocessed the multiplex PCR reads with MiXCR, giving one entry per CDR3 protein. The table records approximately 600,000 distinct CDR3 sequences, roughly 17% of them present only once. What was sequenced was blood. The receptors were gathered from a woman younger than 45 with Graves' hyperthyroidism. Both conserved end residues are part of each CDR3. The order of the fields is D gene, V gene, clone size, J gene, CDR3 DNA, CDR3 protein. The D gene is left open where the match is weak. Some rows mark clone size as missing; the rest say once, few, many or name a class of expanded clone.

>NA|TRBV20-1|many|TRBJ2-3
TGCAGTGCTGAGGGGACCAGCACAGATACGCAGTATTTT
CSAEGTSTDTQYF
>NA|TRBV30|NA|TRBJ1-1
TGTGCCTGGAGCTATACAGGGTTCACTGAAGCTTTCTTT
CAWSYTGFTEAFF
>NA|TRBV6-1|many|TRBJ2-1
TGTGCCAGCAGCGCCGGGACACACAAAAACAATGAGCAGTTCTTC
CASSAGTHKNNEQFF
>NA|TRBV5-1|few|TRBJ2-7
TGCGCCAGCAAAGTGTTTCCAGGGGACACCTACGAGCAGTACTTC
CASKVFPGDTYEQYF
>NA|TRBV27|NA|TRBJ2-1
TGTGCCAGCAGTCCGCTGATCGGCGCGGGACCCTACAATGAGCAGTTCTTC
CASSPLIGAGPYNEQFF
>NA|TRBV19|few|TRBJ1-5
TGTGCCAGTAGCCCCCGGGACACCAGAACGGAGCCCCAGCATTTT
CASSPRDTRTEPQHF
>NA|TRBV7-6|many|TRBJ2-7
TGTGCCAGCAGCTTAAGGGCACGGTCCTACGAGCAGTACTTC
CASSLRARSYEQYF
>NA|TRBV27|many|TRBJ2-7
TGTGCCAGCACTAGCTCCGTGACCTACGAGCAGTACTTC
CASTSSVTYEQYF
>TRBD2|TRBV20-1|many|TRBJ2-7
TGCAGTGCTAGATATCCGGAGACTAGCGGGAGTAATCTCGAGCAGTACTTC
CSARYPETSGSNLEQYF
>TRBD2|TRBV28|many|TRBJ2-1
TGTGCCAGCAGTCCTAGCGGGGAGAACAATGAGCAGTTCTTC
CASSPSGENNEQFF
>TRBD2|TRBV28|many|TRBJ2-1
TGTGCCAGCAGTTTGTGGGGGGGGTATGACAATGAGCAGTTCTTC
CASSLWGGYDNEQFF
>NA|TRBV29-1|many|TRBJ2-1
TGCAGCGCCAGGGCGAGGAGCTCCTACAATGAGCAGTTCTTC
CSARARSSYNEQFF
>NA|TRBV12-3/TRBV12-4|many|TRBJ2-5
TGTGCCAGCAGGCCCAGGGGCAACCAAGAGACCCAGTACTTC
CASRPRGNQETQYF
>NA|TRBV29-1|many|TRBJ1-1
TGCAGCGTTGGGGTACAGAGTACTGAAGCTTTCTTT
CSVGVQSTEAFF
>TRBD2|TRBV15|few|TRBJ2-3
TGTGCCACCAGCAGTCCGGGACTAACCGCAGATACGCAGTATTTT
CATSSPGLTADTQYF
>NA|TRBV24-1|NA|TRBJ1-4
TGTGCCACCTCAGGTGATTCTAATGAAAAACTGTTTTTT
CATSGDSNEKLFF
>TRBD2|TRBV7-8|many|TRBJ2-1
TGTGCCAGCAGCCCGACTTCTAGCGGGGTCTACAATGAGCAGTTCTTC
CASSPTSSGVYNEQFF
>TRBD1|TRBV24-1|NA|TRBJ1-1
TGTGCCACCAGGGGGACAGGGACCCCCACTGAAGCTTTCTTT
CATRGTGTPTEAFF
>TRBD2|TRBV15|few|TRBJ2-1
TGTGCCACCAGAAGCGGGAGGGGCCGTTTTTATGAGCAGTTCTTC
CATRSGRGRFYEQFF
>NA|TRBV6-2/TRBV6-3|NA|TRBJ2-2
TGTGCCAGCAGTGCCCGGGACTCCGGGGAGCTGTTTTTT
CASSARDSGELFF
>NA|TRBV27|NA|TRBJ2-7
TGTGCCAGCAGTTTACAGGGCGCCTACGAGCAGTGCTTC
CASSLQGAYEQCF
>TRBD1|TRBV6-1|many|TRBJ2-5
TGTGCCAGCAGTCCAAGGGACAGGGGCCAAGAGACCCAGTACTTC
CASSPRDRGQETQYF
>TRBD2|TRBV6-2/TRBV6-3|many|TRBJ2-7
TGTGCCAGCAGCAGGGGGCCTCTAGCGGGAGCACCCTACGAGCAGTACTTC
CASSRGPLAGAPYEQYF
>NA|TRBV6-1|NA|TRBJ2-1
TGTGCCAGCAGTGAGGGGAGTGAGCAGTTCTTC
CASSEGSEQFF
>TRBD2|TRBV12-3/TRBV12-4|NA|TRBJ2-1
TGTGCCAGCAGTCCCGGGACTATCTCCTACAATGAGCAGTTCTTC
CASSPGTISYNEQFF
>NA|TRBV4-3|few|TRBJ2-2
TGCGCCAGCAGCCAAGATGTAACCGCGGGGGGGGAGCTGTTTTTT
CASSQDVTAGGELFF
>NA|TRBV28|many|TRBJ2-1
TGTGCCAGCAGTTTATACCTAGCCGACACCTCCTACAATGAGCAGTTCTTC
CASSLYLADTSYNEQFF
>NA|TRBV30|many|TRBJ2-1
TGTGCCTGGAGTGGGACTGTTCGCTCCTACAATGAGCAGTTCTTC
CAWSGTVRSYNEQFF
>TRBD1|TRBV3-1|many|TRBJ1-2
TGTGCCAGCAGCCCTGGACAGGGTGGCTACACCTTC
CASSPGQGGYTF
>TRBD1|TRBV28|many|TRBJ1-4
TGTGCCAGCAGTACAGGGGGAAGATGGCAAACTAATGAAAAACTGTTTTTT
CASSTGGRWQTNEKLFF
>TRBD1|TRBV30|NA|TRBJ1-4
TGTGCCTGGAGTGTACAGCGGGACAGGGTTGAAAAACTGTTTTTT
CAWSVQRDRVEKLFF
>NA|TRBV7-2|many|TRBJ2-1
TGTGCCAGCAGCTTAGTCGAGGGTTTGGGTGAGCAGTTCTTC
CASSLVEGLGEQFF
>TRBD1|TRBV6-6|few|TRBJ1-1
TGTGCCAGCAGAATGGGACAGAATGAAGCTTTCTTT
CASRMGQNEAFF
>TRBD1|TRBV5-1|many|TRBJ2-7
TGCGCCAGCAGCTCGGCCCCGGGACAGTACTACGAGCAGTACTTC
CASSSAPGQYYEQYF
>NA|TRBV29-1|few|TRBJ1-1
TGCAGCGTTGAAGAAAGACTAGACAGGGAAGCTTTCTTT
CSVEERLDREAFF
>NA|TRBV5-1|few|TRBJ1-4
TGCGCCAGCAGCCCAAGCAACAGGGTCACGAATGAAAAACTGTTTTTT
CASSPSNRVTNEKLFF
>NA|TRBV5-5|NA|TRBJ1-3
TGTGCCAGCAGCTCCGGCGGATCCTCTGGAAACACCATATATTTT
CASSSGGSSGNTIYF
>NA|TRBV2|many|TRBJ2-5
TGTGCCAGCACTAGTGACAGGAGAGAGACCCAGTACTTC
CASTSDRRETQYF
>NA|TRBV30|many|TRBJ2-5
TGTGCCTGGAGTCACATTGAAGAGACCCAGTACTTC
CAWSHIEETQYF
>TRBD1|TRBV7-9|many|TRBJ2-5
TGTGCCAGCAGCTTAGTTACCGGACAGGGAGCAGAGACCCAGTACTTC
CASSLVTGQGAETQYF
>NA|TRBV5-6|NA|TRBJ2-3
TGTGCCAGCAGCGAGTCGGGGACCCCTACGCAGTATTTT
CASSESGTPTQYF
>TRBD1|TRBV9|NA|TRBJ1-2
TGTGCCAGCAGCCCTTGGGACAGGCGCTCTGTGCTCTATGGCTACACCTTC
CASSPWDRRSVLYGYTF
>NA|TRBV6-5|NA|TRBJ2-3
TGTGCCAGCAGTGACTCTCTAGACACAGATACGCAGTATTTT
CASSDSLDTDTQYF
>NA|TRBV7-6|many|TRBJ1-1
TGTGCCAGCAGCGAACAGGGAGTGGGGACTGAAGCTTTCTTT
CASSEQGVGTEAFF
>NA|TRBV28|many|TRBJ2-1
TGTGCCAGCGAGACCCATAAGGGGGAGCAGTTCTTC
CASETHKGEQFF
>TRBD1|TRBV7-3|NA|TRBJ2-1
TGTGCCAGCAGCTTCGATAACAGGGGGTCCTACAATGAGCAGTTCTTC
CASSFDNRGSYNEQFF
>NA|TRBV30|NA|TRBJ1-1
TGTGCCCGGATTCTTATGAACACTGAAGCTTTCTTT
CARILMNTEAFF
>NA|TRBV6-1|few|TRBJ2-1
TGTGCCAGCAGTGAAATAAGTCCCGATGAGCAGTTCTTC
CASSEISPDEQFF
>TRBD2|TRBV2|many|TRBJ2-7
TGTGCCAGCAAAGGGACTAGCGGGAGGTACGAGCAGTACTTC
CASKGTSGRYEQYF
>TRBD1|TRBV5-1|once|TRBJ1-4
TGCGCCAGCAGCTCTACGACAGGGCTGATTAATGAAGAACTGTTTTTT
CASSSTTGLINEELFF
>TRBD2|TRBV9|NA|TRBJ2-1
TGTGCCAGCAGCCCCAGCCCGATAGCGGGAGCCCTCTACAATGAGCAGTTCTTC
CASSPSPIAGALYNEQFF
>NA|TRBV6-2/TRBV6-3|many|TRBJ2-3
TGTGCCAGCAGTTACTGGTCGGGAGATACGCAGTATTTT
CASSYWSGDTQYF
>NA|TRBV10-3|NA|TRBJ1-1
TGTGCCTCGAGAATCGGAGGCTGGAACACTGAAGCTTTCTTT
CASRIGGWNTEAFF